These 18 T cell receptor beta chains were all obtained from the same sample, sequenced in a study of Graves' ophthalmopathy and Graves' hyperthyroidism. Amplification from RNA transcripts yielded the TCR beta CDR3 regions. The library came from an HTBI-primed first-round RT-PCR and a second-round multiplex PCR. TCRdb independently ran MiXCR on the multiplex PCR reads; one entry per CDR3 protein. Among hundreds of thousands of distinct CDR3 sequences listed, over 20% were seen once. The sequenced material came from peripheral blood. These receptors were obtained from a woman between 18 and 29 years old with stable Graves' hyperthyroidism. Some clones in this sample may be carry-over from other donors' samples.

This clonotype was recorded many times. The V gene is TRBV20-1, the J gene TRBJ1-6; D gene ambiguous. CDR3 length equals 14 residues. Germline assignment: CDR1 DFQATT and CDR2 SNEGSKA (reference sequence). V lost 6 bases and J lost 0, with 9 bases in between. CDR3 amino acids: CSALKDSYNSPLHF. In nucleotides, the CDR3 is TGCAGTGCCCTGAAGGACTCCTATAATTCACCCCTCCACTTT.

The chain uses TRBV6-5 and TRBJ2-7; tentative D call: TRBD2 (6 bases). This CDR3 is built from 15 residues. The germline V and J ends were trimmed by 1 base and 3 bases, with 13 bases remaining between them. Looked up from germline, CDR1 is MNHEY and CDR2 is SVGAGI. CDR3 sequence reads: CASSYFSGSYYEQYF. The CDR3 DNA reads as TGTGCCAGCAGTTACTTTTCCGGGAGCTACTACGAGCAGTACTTC.

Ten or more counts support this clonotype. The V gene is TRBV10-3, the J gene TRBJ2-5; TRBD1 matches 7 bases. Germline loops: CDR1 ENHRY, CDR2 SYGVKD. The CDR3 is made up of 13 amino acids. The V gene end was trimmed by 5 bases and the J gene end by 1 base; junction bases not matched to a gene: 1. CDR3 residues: CAISPGGQETQYF. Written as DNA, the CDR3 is TGTGCCATCAGTCCAGGGGGCCAAGAGACCCAGTACTTC.

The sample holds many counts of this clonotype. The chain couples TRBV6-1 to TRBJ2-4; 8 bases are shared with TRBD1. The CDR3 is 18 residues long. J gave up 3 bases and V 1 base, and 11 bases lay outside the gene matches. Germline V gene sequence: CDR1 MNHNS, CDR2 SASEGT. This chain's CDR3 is CASSEVISGTGDKNIQYF. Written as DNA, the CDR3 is TGTGCCAGCAGTGAAGTGATATCCGGGACAGGCGACAAAAACATTCAGTACTTC.

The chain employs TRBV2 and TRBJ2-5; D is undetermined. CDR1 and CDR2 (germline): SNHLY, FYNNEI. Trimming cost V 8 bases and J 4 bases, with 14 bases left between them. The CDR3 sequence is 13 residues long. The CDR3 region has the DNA TGTGCCAGCCGAGCTCCGGTGGGAGAGACCCAGTACTTC. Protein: CASRAPVGETQYF.

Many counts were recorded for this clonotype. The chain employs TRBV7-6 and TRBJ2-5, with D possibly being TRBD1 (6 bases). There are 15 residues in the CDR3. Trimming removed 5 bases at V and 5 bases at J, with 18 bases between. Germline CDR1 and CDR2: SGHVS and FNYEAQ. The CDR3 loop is CASSLMTYQGETQYF. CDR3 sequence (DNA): TGTGCCAGCAGCCTTATGACCTACCAGGGGGAGACCCAGTACTTC. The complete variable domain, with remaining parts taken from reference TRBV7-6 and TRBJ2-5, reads GAGVSQSPRYKVTKRGQDVALRCDPISGHVSLYWYRQALGQGPEFLTYFNYEAQQDKSGLPNDRFSAERPEGSISTLTIQRTEQRDSAMYRCASSLMTYQGETQYFGPGTRLLVL.

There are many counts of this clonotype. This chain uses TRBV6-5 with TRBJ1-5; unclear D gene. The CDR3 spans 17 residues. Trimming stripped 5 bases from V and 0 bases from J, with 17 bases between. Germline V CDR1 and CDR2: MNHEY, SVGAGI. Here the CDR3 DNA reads TGTGCCAGCAGTCCCACACCGGACGTTTATAGCAATCAGCCCCAGCATTTT. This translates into CASSPTPDVYSNQPQHF.

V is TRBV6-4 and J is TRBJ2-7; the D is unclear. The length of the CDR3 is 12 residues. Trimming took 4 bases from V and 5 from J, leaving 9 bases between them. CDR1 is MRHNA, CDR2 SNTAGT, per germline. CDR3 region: CASSAGINEQYF. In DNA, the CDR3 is TGTGCCAGCAGTGCAGGTATCAACGAGCAGTACTTC.

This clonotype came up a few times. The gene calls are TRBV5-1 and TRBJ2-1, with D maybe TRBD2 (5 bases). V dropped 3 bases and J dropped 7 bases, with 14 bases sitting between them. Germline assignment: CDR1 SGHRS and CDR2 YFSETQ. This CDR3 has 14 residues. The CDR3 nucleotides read TGCGCCAGCAGCTCTGAGGGATTGGGGAATGAGCAGTTCTTC. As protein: CASSSEGLGNEQFF.

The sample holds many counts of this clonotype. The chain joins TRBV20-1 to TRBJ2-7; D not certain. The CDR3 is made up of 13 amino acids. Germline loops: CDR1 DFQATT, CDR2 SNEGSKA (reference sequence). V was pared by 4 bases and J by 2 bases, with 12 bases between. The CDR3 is CSATPRVTYEQYF. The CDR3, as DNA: TGCAGTGCTACCCCGAGAGTGACCTACGAGCAGTACTTC.

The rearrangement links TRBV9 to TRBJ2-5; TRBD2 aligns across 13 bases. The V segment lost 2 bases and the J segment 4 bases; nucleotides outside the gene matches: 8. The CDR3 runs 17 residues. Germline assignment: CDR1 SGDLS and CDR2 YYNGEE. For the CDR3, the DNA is TGTGCCAGCAGCGTGGGGACTAGCGGGGTTTATCGAGAGACCCAGTACTTC. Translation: CASSVGTSGVYRETQYF.

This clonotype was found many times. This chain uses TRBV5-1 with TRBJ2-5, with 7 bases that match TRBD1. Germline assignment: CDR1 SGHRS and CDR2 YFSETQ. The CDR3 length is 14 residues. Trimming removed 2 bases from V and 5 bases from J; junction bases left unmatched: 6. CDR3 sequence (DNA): TGCGCCAGCAGCTTTGACAGGGCTCAGGAGACCCAGTACTTC. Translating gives CASSFDRAQETQYF. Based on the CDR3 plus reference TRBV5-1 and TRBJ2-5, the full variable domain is KAGVTQTPRYLIKTRGQQVTLSCSPISGHRSVSWYQQTPGQGLQFLFEYFSETQRNKGNFPGRFSGRQFSNSRSEMNVSTLELGDSALYLCASSFDRAQETQYFGPGTRLLVL.

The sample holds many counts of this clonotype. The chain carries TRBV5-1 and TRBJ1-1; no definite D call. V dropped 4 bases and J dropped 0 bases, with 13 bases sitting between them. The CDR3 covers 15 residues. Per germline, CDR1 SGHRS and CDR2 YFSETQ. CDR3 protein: CASSPLTTMNTEAFF. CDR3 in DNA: TGCGCCAGCAGCCCACTGACAACAATGAACACTGAAGCTTTCTTT.

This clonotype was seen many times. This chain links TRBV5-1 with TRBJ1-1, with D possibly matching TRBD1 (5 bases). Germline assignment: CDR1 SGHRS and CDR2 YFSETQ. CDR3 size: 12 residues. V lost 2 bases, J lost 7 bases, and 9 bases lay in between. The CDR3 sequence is CASSFGDGEAFF. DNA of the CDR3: TGCGCCAGCAGCTTCGGGGACGGTGAAGCTTTCTTT.

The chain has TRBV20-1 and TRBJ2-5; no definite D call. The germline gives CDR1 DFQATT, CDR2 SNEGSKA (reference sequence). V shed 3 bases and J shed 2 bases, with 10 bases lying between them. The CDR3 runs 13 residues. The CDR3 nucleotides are TGCAGTGCTAGGGATGGTCCGCAAGAGACCCAGTACTTC. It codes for CSARDGPQETQYF.

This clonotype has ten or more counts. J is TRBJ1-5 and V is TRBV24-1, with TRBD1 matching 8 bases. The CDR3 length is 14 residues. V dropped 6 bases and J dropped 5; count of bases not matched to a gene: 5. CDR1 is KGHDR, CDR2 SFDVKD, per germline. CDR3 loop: CATSSAGGYQPQHF. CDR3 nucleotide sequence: TGTGCCACCAGTTCCGCAGGGGGCTATCAGCCCCAGCATTTT.

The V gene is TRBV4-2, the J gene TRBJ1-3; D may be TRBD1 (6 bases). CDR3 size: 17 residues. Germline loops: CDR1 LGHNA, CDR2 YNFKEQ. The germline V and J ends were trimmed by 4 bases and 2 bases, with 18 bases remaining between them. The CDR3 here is CASSPVETGLAGNTIYF. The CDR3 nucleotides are TGTGCCAGCAGCCCAGTTGAGACAGGCCTTGCTGGAAACACCATATATTTT.

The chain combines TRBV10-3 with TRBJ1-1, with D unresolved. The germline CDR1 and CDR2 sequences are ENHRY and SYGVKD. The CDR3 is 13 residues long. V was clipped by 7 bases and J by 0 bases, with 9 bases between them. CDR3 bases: TGTGCCATCACCTCCTCAGTGAACACTGAAGCTTTCTTT. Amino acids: CAITSSVNTEAFF.